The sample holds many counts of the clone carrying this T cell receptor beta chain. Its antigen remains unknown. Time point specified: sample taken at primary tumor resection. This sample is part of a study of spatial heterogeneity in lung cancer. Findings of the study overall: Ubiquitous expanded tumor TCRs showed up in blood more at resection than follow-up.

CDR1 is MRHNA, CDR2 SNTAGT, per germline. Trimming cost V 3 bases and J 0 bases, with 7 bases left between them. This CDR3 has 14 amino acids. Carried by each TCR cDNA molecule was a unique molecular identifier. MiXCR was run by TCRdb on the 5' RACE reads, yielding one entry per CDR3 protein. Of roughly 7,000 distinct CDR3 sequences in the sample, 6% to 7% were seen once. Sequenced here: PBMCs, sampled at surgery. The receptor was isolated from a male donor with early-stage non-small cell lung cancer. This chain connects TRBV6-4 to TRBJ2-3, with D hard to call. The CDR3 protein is CASSELASTDTQYF. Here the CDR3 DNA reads TGTGCCAGCAGTGAGCTCGCTAGCACAGATACGCAGTATTTT.